A selection of T cell receptor beta chains follows, all from one sample in a study of cytomegalovirus exposure and HLA in healthy donors. Profiled with immunoSEQ multiplex PCR; TCRdb holds only in-frame clones, not every one. Among approximately 89,000 clones, more than 75% were seen once, and the ten largest hold about a tenth. Sequencing input: PBMCs. All receptors come from a human donor in good health. Both conserved end residues are trimmed from each CDR3.

v_call	j_call	cdr3_aa
TRBV4-1	TRBJ2-5	ASSPLVTGLMKETQY
TRBV28	TRBJ2-1	ASREGLAGANEQF
TRBV4-1	TRBJ2-1	ASSHLPGAGDGNEQF
TRBV19	TRBJ1-1	ASSKPTWNTEAF
TRBV9	TRBJ2-7	ASSVGGLSYEQY
TRBV4-2	TRBJ2-5	ASSRAGTDQETQY
TRBV6-5	TRBJ1-1	ASSYTGTEAF
TRBV27	TRBJ2-7	ASSLRETYEQY
TRBV27	TRBJ2-5	ASSFLGTGGRETQY
TRBV7-2	TRBJ1-3	ASSLGEGGTIY
TRBV5-1	TRBJ1-4	ASSLGRTGDEKLF
TRBV7-9	TRBJ2-1	ASSLFGGSYNEQF
TRBV5-6	TRBJ1-2	ASSLGTGVGGYT
TRBV19	TRBJ1-2	ASSIGGVLNYGYT
TRBV6-5	NA	ASRRTRSGDEQY
TRBV5-1	TRBJ2-5	ASSPIPGETQY